These T cell receptor beta chains were read from a single sample in a study of cytotoxic CD8 clonotypes in ibrutinib-treated CLL. Using immunoSEQ multiplex PCR, the repertoire was profiled, and TCRdb retains in-frame clones only, with some absent. The sample lists fewer than 400,000 clones, roughly 71% occurring once. Sequenced material: PBMCs, taken after 36 months of ibrutinib treatment. The receptors here all came from a human donor with chronic lymphocytic leukemia. Both conserved end residues are part of each CDR3. A D gene is named only where the DNA matches it firmly. Expanded clones get a size class; other rows say once, few or many, or leave the size out.

V: TRBV7-9
J: TRBJ2-3
size: -
D: TRBD2
CDR3: CASEVGLASDTQYF
DNA: TGTGCCAGCGAAGTGGGACTAGCCTCAGATACGCAGTATTTT

V: TRBV10-2
J: TRBJ1-5
size: -
D: -
CDR3: CASSESSSNQPQHF
DNA: TGCGCCAGCAGTGAGAGCTCTAGCAATCAGCCCCAGCATTTT

V: TRBV6-1
J: TRBJ2-7
size: -
D: TRBD1
CDR3: CASSDWTGSYEQYF
DNA: TGTGCCAGCAGCGACTGGACAGGGTCCTACGAGCAGTACTTC

V: TRBV12-5
J: TRBJ1-2
size: few
D: -
CDR3: CASGVTGSYTF
DNA: TGTGCTAGTGGTGTGACAGGTTCCTACACCTTC

V: TRBV6-5
J: TRBJ1-2
size: -
D: -
CDR3: CASRTSGHPLGYTF
DNA: TGTGCCAGCAGGACCTCGGGACATCCGCTGGGCTACACCTTC

V: TRBV6-6
J: TRBJ1-2
size: -
D: TRBD1
CDR3: CASVQSDRVDGYTF
DNA: TGTGCCAGCGTACAGTCGGACAGGGTTGATGGCTACACCTTC

V: TRBV5-6
J: TRBJ2-1
size: -
D: -
CDR3: CASSRRQYYNEQFF
DNA: TGTGCCAGCAGTCGAAGACAGTACTACAATGAGCAGTTCTTC

V: TRBV4-1
J: TRBJ2-1
size: -
D: TRBD2
CDR3: CASAGLAGGVSSYNEQFF
DNA: TGCGCCAGCGCGGGACTAGCGGGAGGGGTGAGCTCCTACAATGAGCAGTTCTTC

V: TRBV29-1
J: TRBJ2-1
size: -
D: -
CDR3: CSVELSNEQFF
DNA: TGCAGCGTTGAACTGTCTAATGAGCAGTTCTTC

V: TRBV7-2
J: TRBJ2-1
size: -
D: -
CDR3: CASSRRNEQFF
DNA: TGTGCCAGCAGCCGACGGAATGAGCAGTTCTTC

V: TRBV7-7
J: TRBJ2-5
size: -
D: -
CDR3: CASSLVGLGQETQYF
DNA: TGTGCCAGCAGCTTAGTGGGTTTGGGGCAAGAGACCCAGTACTTC

V: TRBV9
J: TRBJ1-2
size: -
D: TRBD1
CDR3: CASSAWDRGTVDYGYTF
DNA: TGTGCCAGCAGCGCCTGGGACAGGGGTACGGTGGACTATGGCTACACCTTC

V: TRBV15
J: TRBJ2-1
size: -
D: -
CDR3: CATSTSPGSPNEQFF
DNA: TGTGCCACCAGCACTTCCCCCGGGTCCCCCAATGAGCAGTTCTTC

V: TRBV5-1
J: TRBJ2-2
size: -
D: -
CDR3: CAKPWFWTGELFF
DNA: TGCGCAAAACCTTGGTTCTGGACCGGGGAGCTGTTTTTT

V: TRBV2
J: TRBJ2-7
size: few
D: -
CDR3: CASSDEGRAYEQYF
DNA: TGTGCCAGCAGTGATGAGGGCAGAGCCTACGAGCAGTACTTC

V: TRBV19
J: TRBJ1-2
size: -
D: -
CDR3: CASSPGVSGYGYTF
DNA: TGTGCCAGTTCTCCGGGGGTGAGCGGCTATGGCTACACCTTC

V: TRBV4-1
J: TRBJ1-4
size: -
D: -
CDR3: CASSPWSVGTNEKLFF
DNA: TGCGCCAGCAGTCCCTGGTCGGTGGGTACTAATGAAAAACTGTTTTTT

V: TRBV27
J: TRBJ2-7
size: few
D: -
CDR3: CASRTGSYEQYF
DNA: TGTGCCAGCAGGACAGGTTCCTACGAGCAGTACTTC

V: TRBV19
J: TRBJ2-7
size: -
D: -
CDR3: CASSARHYPTSYEQYF
DNA: TGTGCCAGTAGTGCGCGACATTACCCCACCTCCTACGAGCAGTACTTC

V: TRBV5-1
J: TRBJ1-1
size: once
D: TRBD1
CDR3: CASSSDRGGEAFF
DNA: TGCGCCAGCAGCTCGGACAGGGGTGGTGAAGCTTTCTTT

V: TRBV28
J: TRBJ2-2
size: -
D: -
CDR3: CASEAANTGELFF
DNA: TGTGCCAGCGAAGCTGCGAACACCGGGGAGCTGTTTTTT

V: TRBV5-6
J: TRBJ2-7
size: once
D: -
CDR3: CASSSGTSYEQYF
DNA: TGTGCCAGCAGCTCCGGGACCTCCTACGAGCAGTACTTC

V: TRBV7-9
J: TRBJ2-5
size: -
D: -
CDR3: CASSFTPFVAAETQYF
DNA: TGTGCCAGCAGCTTCACCCCTTTTGTCGCCGCGGAGACCCAGTACTTC

V: TRBV4-3
J: TRBJ1-1
size: -
D: -
CDR3: CASSQDRGDTEAFF
DNA: TGCGCCAGCAGCCAAGATAGGGGGGACACTGAAGCTTTCTTT

V: TRBV28
J: TRBJ1-2
size: -
D: -
CDR3: CASDHQGMSSYGYTF
DNA: TGTGCCAGCGACCACCAGGGGATGTCCTCCTATGGCTACACCTTC

V: TRBV7-6
J: TRBJ2-2
size: few
D: TRBD1
CDR3: CGSSPGQGNGELFF
DNA: TGTGGCAGCAGCCCGGGACAGGGGAACGGGGAGCTGTTTTTT

V: TRBV19
J: TRBJ1-2
size: -
D: -
CDR3: CASRAWTYTF
DNA: TGTGCCAGTAGAGCTTGGACCTACACCTTC

V: TRBV5-1
J: TRBJ1-5
size: -
D: -
CDR3: CASSLAPVGDNQPQHF
DNA: TGCGCCAGCAGCTTGGCTCCCGTAGGGGACAATCAGCCCCAGCATTTT

V: TRBV10-2
J: TRBJ2-7
size: -
D: TRBD2
CDR3: CASRGTSGNYEQYF
DNA: TGCGCCAGCAGAGGGACTAGCGGTAACTACGAGCAGTACTTC

V: TRBV7-9
J: TRBJ1-4
size: once
D: -
CDR3: CASSFPATNEKLFF
DNA: TGTGCCAGCAGCTTTCCCGCAACTAATGAAAAACTGTTTTTT

V: TRBV6-5
J: TRBJ2-3
size: few
D: -
CDR3: CASSYSRGTDTQYF
DNA: TGTGCCAGCAGTTACTCCAGGGGAACAGATACGCAGTATTTT

V: TRBV7-3
J: TRBJ2-1
size: -
D: -
CDR3: CASIPPAWARVSYGGEQFF
DNA: TGTGCCAGCATCCCGCCGGCCTGGGCCAGGGTCTCTTATGGGGGTGAGCAGTTCTTC

V: TRBV5-6
J: TRBJ2-1
size: -
D: -
CDR3: CASSLRRDVWDEQFF
DNA: TGTGCCAGCAGCTTGAGAAGGGATGTATGGGATGAGCAGTTCTTC

V: TRBV19
J: TRBJ2-7
size: -
D: -
CDR3: CASSLETGIDEQYF
DNA: TGTGCCAGTAGTTTGGAAACAGGGATTGACGAGCAGTACTTC

V: TRBV4-1
J: TRBJ2-1
size: few
D: TRBD1
CDR3: CASSQVTGQLMQFF
DNA: TGCGCCAGCAGCCAAGTCACGGGACAGCTTATGCAGTTCTTC

V: TRBV19
J: TRBJ2-1
size: -
D: -
CDR3: CASSIFLGKYSYNEQFF
DNA: TGTGCCAGTAGTATTTTTTTAGGGAAGTACTCCTACAATGAGCAGTTCTTC

V: TRBV9
J: TRBJ2-7
size: -
D: TRBD1
CDR3: CASSVEPGQYYEQYF
DNA: TGTGCCAGCAGCGTAGAACCGGGACAGTACTACGAGCAGTACTTC

V: TRBV7-7
J: TRBJ2-7
size: -
D: TRBD2
CDR3: CASRSLAGGPLAYEQYF
DNA: TGTGCCAGCAGATCCCTAGCGGGAGGGCCATTGGCCTACGAGCAGTACTTC